Listed below are T cell receptor beta chains from one sample, sequenced in a study of T cell responses to AZD1222 COVID-19 vaccine. Profiling relied on immunoSEQ multiplex PCR, and the TCRdb table lists in-frame clones only, not all of them. The repertoire holds fewer than 200,000 clones, with approximately 92% as singletons. Sequenced material: peripheral blood, taken on day 0 of AZD1222 vaccination. The receptor set was obtained from an adult in good health. CDR3s include the opening cysteine and the closing phenylalanine or tryptophan. Each record gives: V gene, J gene, clone size, D gene, CDR3 protein, CDR3 DNA. The D gene is left open where the match is weak. Clone size is not always given. Where it is, it says once, few, many or a class for expanded clones.

V: TRBV5-4; J: TRBJ2-7; size: once; D: TRBD2; CDR3: CASSVPGLDTYEQYF; DNA: TGTGCCAGCAGCGTACCGGGACTAGACACGTACGAGCAGTACTTC
V: TRBV7-2; J: TRBJ1-2; size: -; D: TRBD1; CDR3: CASSFGKTGRSGYTF; DNA: TGTGCCAGCAGCTTTGGCAAGACAGGGAGGTCTGGCTACACCTTC
V: TRBV5-8; J: TRBJ1-1; size: -; D: TRBD1; CDR3: CASSTGQDYMNTEAFF; DNA: TGTGCCAGCAGCACGGGACAGGACTATATGAACACTGAAGCTTTCTTT
V: TRBV25-1; J: TRBJ1-6; size: -; D: TRBD1; CDR3: CASRRDRYNSPLHF; DNA: TGTGCCAGCCGACGGGACAGATATAATTCACCCCTCCACTTT
V: TRBV6-2/TRBV6-3; J: TRBJ2-1; size: -; D: -; CDR3: CASSYETGYTYNEQFF; DNA: TGTGCCAGCAGTTACGAAACAGGGTACACATATAATGAGCAGTTCTTC
V: TRBV6-1; J: TRBJ1-2; size: -; D: TRBD1; CDR3: CASSDGPPLPGTANYGYTF; DNA: TGTGCCAGCAGTGATGGGCCCCCGTTACCAGGGACAGCTAACTATGGCTACACCTTC
V: TRBV6-5; J: TRBJ2-7; size: -; D: TRBD2; CDR3: CASHLSGSYEQYF; DNA: TGTGCCAGCCACCTTAGCGGGAGCTACGAGCAGTACTTC
V: TRBV28; J: TRBJ1-3; size: -; D: -; CDR3: CASSLMTIVYF; DNA: TGTGCCAGCAGTTTAATGACAATAGTATATTTT
V: TRBV6-5; J: TRBJ2-1; size: -; D: -; CDR3: CASSYLTSNEQFF; DNA: TGTGCCAGCAGTTACCTTACGTCAAATGAGCAGTTCTTC
V: TRBV11-2; J: TRBJ1-3; size: -; D: -; CDR3: CASSLEGQFTSGNTIYF; DNA: TGTGCCAGCAGCTTAGAGGGGCAGTTCACCTCTGGAAACACCATATATTTT
V: TRBV5-1; J: TRBJ1-2; size: -; D: -; CDR3: CASSLFGEWVYGYTF; DNA: TGCGCCAGCAGCTTGTTTGGGGAGTGGGTCTATGGCTACACCTTC
V: TRBV19; J: TRBJ2-1; size: -; D: TRBD2; CDR3: CASSTHGAGDNEQFF; DNA: TGTGCCAGTAGTACACATGGGGCGGGGGACAATGAGCAGTTCTTC
V: TRBV2; J: TRBJ1-5; size: -; D: -; CDR3: CASSVGSGQPQHF; DNA: TGTGCCAGCAGTGTAGGGTCGGGACAGCCCCAGCATTTT
V: TRBV5-4; J: TRBJ1-1; size: -; D: -; CDR3: CASSPRGGRWNTEAFF; DNA: TGTGCCAGCAGCCCCCGGGGGGGGCGCTGGAACACTGAAGCTTTCTTT
V: TRBV7-9; J: TRBJ2-2; size: -; D: -; CDR3: CASRGGGLNTGELFF; DNA: TGTGCCAGCAGGGGAGGGGGTCTGAACACCGGGGAGCTGTTTTTT
V: TRBV6-6; J: TRBJ1-1; size: -; D: -; CDR3: CASRTVGGLGAEAFF; DNA: TGTGCCAGCAGGACAGTGGGGGGGCTCGGAGCTGAAGCTTTCTTT
V: TRBV7-9; J: TRBJ2-7; size: -; D: TRBD1; CDR3: CASSSRDDREEGFYEQYF; DNA: TGTGCCAGCAGCTCCAGAGATGACAGGGAAGAAGGTTTTTACGAGCAGTACTTC
V: TRBV3-1/TRBV3-2; J: TRBJ2-7; size: -; D: TRBD1; CDR3: CASSRDRGYEQYF; DNA: TGTGCCAGCAGCCGGGACAGGGGCTACGAGCAGTACTTC
V: TRBV30; J: TRBJ1-2; size: -; D: TRBD1; CDR3: CAWSGDREYYGYTF; DNA: TGTGCCTGGAGTGGCGACAGGGAGTACTATGGCTACACCTTC